A single sample gave rise to the 14 T cell receptor beta chains below, sequenced in a study of cytomegalovirus exposure and HLA in healthy donors. Some clones are missing from TCRdb's copy, which holds only in-frame ones; the method was immunoSEQ multiplex PCR. Of roughly 70,000 clones listed, about 97% were seen once; the top ten hold 1.5% to 2%. Input material: PBMCs. Every receptor here comes from a woman aged 18-30 years in good health and CMV-seropositive.

By sample fraction, this clone is medium-sized. Distinct nucleotide sequences in the sample also encode this CDR3. The rearrangement uses TRBV6-1 and TRBJ2-6; 10 positions agree with TRBD2. Germline V gene sequence: CDR1 MNHNS, CDR2 SASEGT. The trim removed 7 bases at V and 0 bases at J, leaving 0 bases unmatched. There are 15 residues in the CDR3. CDR3 protein: CASTSGSSGANVLTF. The DNA for the CDR3 is TGTGCCAGCACTAGCGGGAGCTCTGGGGCCAACGTCCTGACTTTC.

Comment on this clone: One end of the junction fails to match germline, which may point to a read error. In DNA form, the CDR3 reads TGCAGCGTTGACGGGGGAGGTGGGAACAACGGGGAGCTGTTTTTT. Translation: CSVDGGGGNNGELFF. The rearrangement links TRBV29-1 to TRBJ2-2; a weak D match, TRBD2 (6 bases). Looked up from germline, CDR1 is SQVTM and CDR2 is ANQGSEA. The CDR3 is 15 amino acids.

V and J are TRBV30 and TRBJ2-7; D unresolved. The germline V and J ends were trimmed by 5 bases and 2 bases, with 25 bases remaining between them. Germline assignment: CDR1 GTSNPN and CDR2 SVGIG (reference sequence). The CDR3 is 17 residues long. In DNA form, the CDR3 reads TGTGCCTGGGGGTTTCTTGACCGAGCGACGGCCCCCTACGAGCAGTACTTC. Translated: CAWGFLDRATAPYEQYF.

The chain uses TRBV30 and TRBJ2-6; D is ambiguous. The CDR3 runs to 15 residues. Germline CDR1 GTSNPN, CDR2 SVGIG (reference sequence). Trimming removed 0 bases from V and 2 bases from J, with 8 bases in between. CDR3 in amino acids: CAWSVRRTGANVLTF. CDR3 nucleotide sequence: TGTGCCTGGAGTGTAAGGCGGACTGGGGCCAACGTCCTGACTTTC.

This chain links TRBV6-1 with TRBJ1-2, with 9 bases matching TRBD1. The germline V gene has CDR1 MNHNS and CDR2 SASEGT. CDR3 length: 14 residues. Trimming cost V 6 bases and J 7 bases; bases outside gene matches: 9. CDR3 sequence: CASRIGTGQGGYTF. CDR3 sequence (DNA): TGTGCCAGCAGGATAGGGACAGGGCAGGGTGGCTACACCTTC.

The chain couples TRBV7-8 to TRBJ1-2; D unclear. CDR3 length equals 16 residues. The V end lost 0 bases, the J end lost 2 bases, and 13 bases lay between the germline ends. Germline assignment: CDR1 SGHVS and CDR2 FQNEAQ. The CDR3 DNA follows: TGTGCCAGCAGCTTAGCCGAGTTACAGAGAAACTATGGCTACACCTTC. This encodes CASSLAELQRNYGYTF. The entire variable domain, with the rest obtained from reference TRBV7-8 and TRBJ1-2, is as follows: GAGVSQSPRYKVAKRGQDVALRCDPISGHVSLFWYQQALGQGPEFLTYFQNEAQLDKSGLPSDRFFAERPEGSVSTLKIQRTQQEDSAVYLCASSLAELQRNYGYTFGSGTRLTVV.

V gene TRBV5-1 combines with J gene TRBJ2-1; 13 bases fit TRBD2. CDR1 is SGHRS, CDR2 YFSETQ, per germline. CDR3 length: 15 residues. V gave up 4 bases and J gave up 6 bases; unmatched junction bases: 4. In DNA form, the CDR3 reads TGCGCCAGCAGCCCTAGACTAGCGGGAGGCAATGAGCAGTTCTTC. Protein sequence: CASSPRLAGGNEQFF.

The chain couples TRBV5-6 to TRBJ1-1; 9 bases map to TRBD1. With 4 bases clipped from V and 1 base from J, the junction kept 8 bases outside the gene matches. Germline CDR1 reads SGHDT; CDR2 reads YYEEEE. The CDR3 spans 16 residues. CDR3 sequence reads: CASSIFGQGRNTEAFF. CDR3 bases: TGTGCCAGCAGCATATTCGGACAGGGGAGGAACACTGAAGCTTTCTTT.

The V call is TRBV6-5, the J call TRBJ1-3, with TRBD1 as a possible D gene (5 bases). The V gene lost 4 bases and the J gene lost 5 bases, with 18 bases spanning the gap. Germline assignment: CDR1 MNHEY and CDR2 SVGAGI. This CDR3 comprises 16 residues. CDR3 loop: CASSSPGRAYRNTIYF. For the CDR3, the DNA is TGTGCCAGCAGTTCCCCCGGCAGGGCTTATCGAAACACCATATATTTT.

The genes are TRBV29-1 and TRBJ1-5, with a tentative D call TRBD1 (6 bases). In germline, CDR1 is SQVTM, CDR2 ANQGSEA. This CDR3 has 14 residues. The V end was cut by 7 bases, the J end by 0 bases, with 13 bases between. The CDR3, as DNA: TGCAGCGCATCGATACAGGGTAGCAATCAGCCCCAGCATTTT. It yields the protein CSASIQGSNQPQHF.

The V call is TRBV5-1, the J call TRBJ2-7; 11 bases agree with TRBD1. The germline CDR1 and CDR2 sequences are SGHRS and YFSETQ. Trimming cost V 4 bases and J 3 bases; bases outside gene matches: 3. This CDR3 spans 14 amino acids. The chain's CDR3 is CASSHGTGGYEQYF. The DNA for the CDR3 is TGCGCCAGCAGCCACGGGACAGGGGGCTACGAGCAGTACTTC.

The V gene is TRBV9, the J gene TRBJ2-5; D is unclear. This CDR3 has 15 residues. V lost 2 bases and J 4 bases, leaving 15 bases between the germline ends. CDR1 is SGDLS and CDR2 is YYNGEE in the germline V gene. The CDR3 DNA sequence: TGTGCCAGCAGCGTTGGCGGCAATACGAGAGAGACCCAGTACTTC. Its translation: CASSVGGNTRETQYF.

The gene calls are TRBV18 and TRBJ2-7; perhaps TRBD1 as D (6 bases). The CDR3 contains 13 residues. The ends were cut back, 3 bases at V and 3 bases at J, with 9 bases in the middle. Per the germline V gene, CDR1 is KGHSH and CDR2 is LQKENI. CDR3 nucleotide sequence: TGTGCCAGCTCACCCGGACAGAACTACGAGCAGTACTTC. Protein: CASSPGQNYEQYF.

J is TRBJ2-3 and V is TRBV11-2, with TRBD1 matching over 7 bases. This CDR3 has 16 residues. V was clipped by 5 bases and J by 1 base; unmatched bases: 9. The germline V gene has CDR1 SGHAT and CDR2 FQNNGV. CDR3 protein: CASSRTGASRTDTQYF. The CDR3 nucleotides read TGTGCCAGCAGCCGCACAGGGGCTAGCCGCACAGATACGCAGTATTTT. Based on the CDR3 plus reference TRBV11-2 and TRBJ2-3, the full variable domain is EAGVAQSPRYKIIEKRQSVAFWCNPISGHATLYWYQQILGQGPKLLIQFQNNGVVDDSQLPKDRFSAERLKGVDSTLKIQPAKLEDSAVYLCASSRTGASRTDTQYFGPGTRLTVL.